The clone carrying this TCR beta chain was seen a few times. The antigen is not known. The germline CDR1 and CDR2 sequences are SGDLS and YYNGEE. Trimming shortened V by 4 bases and J by 0 bases, and 11 bases separated the two germline ends. This CDR3 comprises 15 residues. TCRdb analysed the 5' RACE reads with MiXCR anew, one entry per CDR3 protein. The table shows nearly 350,000 distinct CDR3 sequences, with around 13% occurring only once. This sample stems from a study of T-cell memory formation after mild COVID-19. Across the study: TCR clusters were mostly confined to one donor each. General observations from the study: Contracting clones localized mainly to CM and EM when CD4+ and mainly to EMRA when CD8+. Pre-infection memory contained some responding clones, which suggested that cross-reactive memory had joined.

Source material: PBMCs or a T cell subset sorted from them (not recorded which). The receptor was derived from a man aged 18 to 30 who had mild COVID-19 (a few samples of this study predate the infection). Cell type and time point are not known. This chain uses TRBV9 with TRBJ2-1; a weak D match, TRBD2 (6 bases). The CDR3 loop is CASSPGGNSYNEQFF. DNA of the CDR3: TGTGCCAGCAGCCCGGGCGGGAACTCCTACAATGAGCAGTTCTTC.